Each of the 2 T cell receptor beta chains below was sequenced from the same sample in a study of cytomegalovirus exposure and HLA in healthy donors. Both 60 Vbeta primers and 13 Jbeta primers went into the PCR. The repertoire was sequenced with immunoSEQ multiplex PCR; TCRdb's copy has only in-frame clones and lacks some. Among about 150,000 clones listed, around 66% were seen once. The specimen sequenced was PBMCs. These receptors were collected from a woman aged 55-70 years in good health and CMV-seronegative.

This clone has just a few counts. The V call is TRBV7-9, the J call TRBJ2-7; D is ambiguous. Trimming removed 5 bases at V and 3 bases at J, with 5 bases between. There are 11 residues in the CDR3. CDR1 and CDR2 from the germline V gene are SEHNR and FQNEAQ (reference sequence). DNA for the CDR3: TGTGCCAGCAGCCGTAGCTACGAGCAGTACTTC. Amino acids: CASSRSYEQYF.

The V call is TRBV29-1, the J call TRBJ2-1; D gene unclear. The CDR3 contains 12 residues. The ends were cut back, 7 bases at V and 7 bases at J, with 14 bases in the middle. CDR1 and CDR2 from the germline V gene are SQVTM and ANQGSEA. The CDR3 DNA sequence: TGCAGCGCGAACCGAGTATGGAATGAGCAGTTCTTC. Translated: CSANRVWNEQFF.